This entry features one T cell receptor beta chain sequence. This sample was taken from a study of blood T cell repertoires in COVID-19. Looking at the study overall: The study drew acute and convalescent COVID-19 samples from the United States, Italy and Spain. T cells, B-cell-depleted T cells, or PBMCs provided the cDNA or gDNA that served as material.

Methods used by the authors: For nucleated cells, counts were estimated from reference gene primer amplification. Here immunoSEQ multiplex PCR was the method, and the copy in TCRdb shows in-frame clones only, minus some. The V and J calls and clone size were taken over from that table, and D and trimming were inferred from the DNA. The profile shows around 140,000 clones, roughly 88% of them singletons. In germline, CDR1 is KGHDR, CDR2 SFDVKD. Trimming removed 4 bases at V and 0 bases at J, with 3 bases between. This CDR3 is built from 13 residues. Participants' own reports of clinical history determined their cohort assignment.

The sample taken for sequencing was PBMCs or T cells enriched from blood (not recorded which). The TCR comes from a man aged 45-60 years who had recovered from COVID-19. The chain recombines TRBV24-1 with TRBJ1-5; D gene uncertain. Written as DNA, the CDR3 is TGTGCCACCAGTGACCATAGCAATCAGCCCCAGCATTTT. It is translated as CATSDHSNQPQHF.